The 29 T cell receptor beta chains given below trace back to one sample, sequenced in a study of blood T cell repertoires in COVID-19. Clones were sequenced by immunoSEQ multiplex PCR, and TCRdb holds only the in-frame ones, with some missing. The sample includes 200,000 to 300,000 clones, approximately 85% of them seen just once. The sequenced sample was peripheral blood. These receptors came from a man aged 45-65 years with acute or convalescent COVID-19.

V gene TRBV6-1 combines with J gene TRBJ1-5; D is possibly TRBD1 (6 bases). V was pared by 0 bases and J by 4 bases, with 16 bases between. Per germline, CDR1 MNHNS and CDR2 SASEGT. CDR3 length: 17 amino acids. The CDR3 DNA reads TGTGCCAGCAGTGAAGCGCTGGGGGCGACCGCGAATCAGCCCCAGCATTTT. It yields the protein CASSEALGATANQPQHF.

This clone was counted between two and nine times. The chain is built from TRBV19 and TRBJ1-5; 7 positions agree with TRBD1. V was clipped by 4 bases and J by 3 bases; unmatched bases: 9. From germline, CDR1 is LNHDA and CDR2 SQIVND (reference sequence). This CDR3 spans 16 amino acids. The CDR3 DNA follows: TGTGCCAGTAGTACAGGACAGGAAGTCGTCAATCAGCCCCAGCATTTT. It specifies CASSTGQEVVNQPQHF.

This clone was detected only once. This chain joins TRBV6-5 and TRBJ1-3, with D possibly being TRBD1 (5 bases). This CDR3 is 15 amino acids long. Germline V CDR1 and CDR2: MNHEY, SVGAGI. V was clipped by 6 bases and J by 0 bases, with 12 bases between them. The CDR3 protein is CASRNRLASGNTIYF. The CDR3 DNA reads as TGTGCCAGCAGGAACAGGCTGGCCTCTGGAAACACCATATATTTT.

V usage is TRBV19 and J usage is TRBJ1-2, with TRBD1 matching 8 bases. Per the germline V gene, CDR1 is LNHDA and CDR2 is SQIVND (reference sequence). This CDR3 region has 13 residues. V lost 7 bases, J lost 5 bases, and 6 bases stayed unmatched. In DNA form, the CDR3 reads TGTGCCAGTATGAGGACAGGGAATTATGGCTACACCTTC. It is translated as CASMRTGNYGYTF.

This clone came up a few times. The rearrangement joins TRBV7-2 to TRBJ2-7; 13 bases align to TRBD2. Germline assignment: CDR1 SGHTA and CDR2 FQGNSA. V lost 4 bases, J lost 0 bases, and 12 bases stayed unmatched. The CDR3 covers 19 residues. The CDR3 loop reads CASSSEMGGLAGFSYEQYF. In DNA, the CDR3 is TGTGCCAGCAGCTCTGAAATGGGGGGACTAGCGGGGTTCTCCTACGAGCAGTACTTC.

The chain has TRBV7-9 and TRBJ1-4, with D possibly matching TRBD1 (5 bases). This CDR3 spans 15 amino acids. V was pared by 4 bases and J by 4 bases, with 13 bases between. Per germline, CDR1 SEHNR and CDR2 FQNEAQ (reference sequence). The CDR3 region is CASSSGTSRNEKLFF. The DNA for the CDR3 is TGTGCCAGCAGCTCCGGGACTAGTCGTAATGAAAAACTGTTTTTT.

Only a few counts were recorded for this clone. The rearrangement links TRBV4-1 to TRBJ1-1; D remains unclear. V was pared by 0 bases and J by 6 bases, with 8 bases between. The CDR3 consists of 13 residues. Germline lookup yields CDR1 MGHRA and CDR2 YSYEKL. Here the CDR3 reads CASSQEGGAEAFF. As DNA, the CDR3 is TGCGCCAGCAGCCAAGAAGGCGGGGCTGAAGCTTTCTTT.

Only one count was recorded for this clone. The chain combines TRBV25-1 with TRBJ1-5, with D possibly matching TRBD1 (5 bases). Germline V gene data show CDR1 as MGHDK and CDR2 as SYGVNS. This CDR3 contains 16 residues. V was shortened by 4 bases and J by 0 bases, with 13 bases between the two germline ends. The CDR3 sequence: CASSVGGLGSNQPQHF. DNA for the CDR3: TGTGCCAGCAGTGTGGGGGGATTGGGTAGCAATCAGCCCCAGCATTTT.

The chain joins TRBV3-1 (or the pseudogene TRBV3-2) to TRBJ2-1; 9 nucleotides line up with TRBD2. This CDR3 is 16 amino acids long. The V and J ends lost 1 base and 2 bases, in that order; junction bases with no gene match: 3. Germline V gene sequence: CDR1 LGHDT, CDR2 YNNKEL (reference sequence). This chain's CDR3 is CASSQVQRGAYNEQFF. The DNA of the CDR3 is TGTGCCAGCAGCCAAGTCCAGCGGGGGGCCTACAATGAGCAGTTCTTC.

The chain has TRBV4-2 and TRBJ2-7, with 12 nucleotides matching TRBD1. CDR1 LGHNA and CDR2 YNFKEQ come from the germline V gene. The junction had 8 bases not matched to a gene; V was cut back by 1 base and J by 4 bases. CDR3 size: 17 residues. CDR3 in DNA: TGTGCCAGCAGCCAAGGGACTCCGGGACAGGGGGCTTACGAGCAGTACTTC. This codes for CASSQGTPGQGAYEQYF.

This clone was observed many times. This chain connects TRBV11-2 to TRBJ1-1; tentative D call: TRBD1 (5 bases). This CDR3 region has 13 residues. V was shortened by 1 base and J by 5 bases, with 8 bases between the two germline ends. CDR1 and CDR2 from the germline V gene are SGHAT and FQNNGV. The CDR3 spells CASSLAGGTEAFF. CDR3 in DNA: TGTGCCAGCAGCTTAGCCGGGGGGACTGAAGCTTTCTTT. Complete variable domain (other parts from reference TRBV11-2 and TRBJ1-1): EAGVAQSPRYKIIEKRQSVAFWCNPISGHATLYWYQQILGQGPKLLIQFQNNGVVDDSQLPKDRFSAERLKGVDSTLKIQPAKLEDSAVYLCASSLAGGTEAFFGQGTRLTVV.

This chain joins TRBV25-1 and TRBJ1-5, with D perhaps TRBD1 (6 bases). CDR3 length: 15 amino acids. Germline V gene data show CDR1 as MGHDK and CDR2 as SYGVNS. The germline V and J ends were trimmed by 4 bases and 2 bases, with 12 bases remaining between them. CDR3 DNA: TGTGCCAGCAGTGGACAGGCGGGGGGCAATCAGCCCCAGCATTTT. It translates to CASSGQAGGNQPQHF.

The table lists this clone with a count of one. The chain combines TRBV10-1 with TRBJ1-6; 9 bases fit TRBD1. V shed 4 bases, J shed 7 bases, and the junction held 5 bases outside the gene matches. There are 15 residues in the CDR3. Germline CDR1 and CDR2: WNHNN and SYGVQD (reference sequence). CDR3 protein: CASSGTGVGNSPLHF. CDR3 nucleotides: TGCGCCAGCAGTGGGACAGGGGTTGGGAATTCACCCCTCCACTTT.

The chain combines TRBV10-3 with TRBJ1-1; TRBD1 agrees at 11 bases. With V trimmed by 7 bases and J by 6 bases, 10 bases remained unmatched. Germline lookup yields CDR1 ENHRY and CDR2 SYGVKD. The CDR3 contains 15 residues. The CDR3 DNA follows: TGTGCCATCAACGGACAGGGGGCCCTTCCGTCTGAAGCTTTCTTT. Translating gives CAINGQGALPSEAFF.

This clone occurred a few times. The chain joins TRBV3-1 (or the pseudogene TRBV3-2) to TRBJ2-7, with 15 nucleotides matching TRBD2. The CDR3 spans 18 residues. The junction had 10 bases not matched to a gene; V was cut back by 5 bases and J by 2 bases. Germline assignment: CDR1 LGHDT and CDR2 YNNKEL (reference sequence). The CDR3 sequence is CASSSGLAGGWVAYEQYF. DNA of the CDR3: TGTGCCAGCAGCTCCGGACTAGCGGGAGGGTGGGTAGCCTACGAGCAGTACTTC.

The chain joins TRBV19 to TRBJ1-2; D uncertain. V gave up 6 bases and J gave up 4 bases, with 18 bases separating them. This CDR3 is 15 amino acids long. Germline V gene sequence: CDR1 LNHDA, CDR2 SQIVND (reference sequence). This chain's CDR3 is CASREAGEAFYGYTF. The CDR3 bases are TGTGCCAGTAGAGAAGCCGGAGAAGCCTTCTATGGCTACACCTTC.

The chain carries TRBV19 and TRBJ2-7; D is perhaps TRBD1 (6 bases). The CDR3 spans 13 residues. Germline V lookup: CDR1 LNHDA, CDR2 SQIVND (reference sequence). The V end lost 8 bases, the J end lost 2 bases, and 13 bases lay between the germline ends. The CDR3 nucleotides are TGTGCCAGTTCCGAGGGACACGCCTACGAGCAGTACTTC. It codes for CASSEGHAYEQYF.

The rearrangement joins TRBV3-1 (or the pseudogene TRBV3-2) to TRBJ1-2; a possible D gene is TRBD1 (6 bases). CDR3 length: 14 amino acids. CDR1 and CDR2 (germline): LGHDT, YNNKEL (reference sequence). V was shortened by 4 bases and J by 8 bases, with 17 bases between the two germline ends. The CDR3 sequence is CASSPHLQGPGYTF. CDR3 DNA sequence: TGTGCCAGCAGCCCCCACCTACAGGGCCCGGGCTACACCTTC.

The rearrangement links TRBV19 to TRBJ1-1, with TRBD1 matching 9 bases. Losses at the gene ends were 5 bases for V and 1 base for J; bases not matched to a gene: 2. In germline, CDR1 is LNHDA, CDR2 SQIVND (reference sequence). This CDR3 spans 14 amino acids. The CDR3 reads CASSWDRENTEAFF. The CDR3 nucleotides are TGTGCCAGTAGTTGGGACAGGGAGAACACTGAAGCTTTCTTT. Together with reference TRBV19 and TRBJ1-1, the CDR3 gives the full variable domain: DGGITQSPKYLFRKEGQNVTLSCEQNLNHDAMYWYRQDPGQGLRLIYYSQIVNDFQKGDIAEGYSVSREKKESFPLTVTSAQKNPTAFYLCASSWDRENTEAFFGQGTRLTVV.

The chain is built from TRBV27 and TRBJ2-1; the match to TRBD2 covers 13 bases. The CDR3 runs 18 residues. Unmatched junction bases numbered 14, after V lost 5 bases and J lost 7 bases. Germline V gives CDR1 MNHEY, CDR2 SMNVEV (reference sequence). The chain's CDR3 is CASSEGLAGSVRLNEQFF. Here the CDR3 DNA reads TGTGCCAGCAGTGAGGGACTAGCGGGAAGTGTAAGGTTGAATGAGCAGTTCTTC.

The rearrangement joins TRBV19 to TRBJ2-7; 10 bases are shared with TRBD2. The germline CDR1 and CDR2 sequences are LNHDA and SQIVND (reference sequence). J gave up 2 bases and V 5 bases, and 6 bases lay outside the gene matches. The length of the CDR3 is 15 residues. The CDR3 coding sequence is TGTGCCAGTAGTGCGTTAGCGGGAGGAACCTACGAGCAGTACTTC. It encodes CASSALAGGTYEQYF.

Written as DNA, the CDR3 is TGTGCCAGCAGCTTAGGGACAGCCCCGAATCAGCCCCAGCATTTT. As protein: CASSLGTAPNQPQHF. The J gene is TRBJ1-5, the V gene TRBV11-2, with TRBD1 as a possible D gene (6 bases). The CDR3 spans 15 residues. Trimming left V 1 base short and J 4 bases short, with 11 bases between. From germline, CDR1 is SGHAT and CDR2 FQNNGV.

This clone was counted a few times. The chain employs TRBV9 and TRBJ2-7, with a possible D match to TRBD1 (6 bases). Germline CDR1 and CDR2: SGDLS and YYNGEE. This CDR3 has 16 residues. V was clipped by 2 bases and J by 4 bases, with 19 bases between them. In nucleotides, the CDR3 is TGTGCCAGCAGCGTGGGAGTAGGACAGAGGTCTTACGAGCAGTACTTC. The encoded protein is CASSVGVGQRSYEQYF.

DNA for the CDR3: TGTGCCAGTTCATTTTACGGGAGTTCGAACGAGCAGTACTTC. This encodes CASSFYGSSNEQYF. J is TRBJ2-7 and V is TRBV9; a weak D match, TRBD2 (6 bases). The ends were cut back, 8 bases at V and 5 bases at J, with 20 bases in the middle. Germline lookup yields CDR1 SGDLS and CDR2 YYNGEE. The CDR3 is 14 residues long.

This clone was counted a single time. J is TRBJ2-7 and V is TRBV10-2; 10 positions agree with TRBD2. CDR1 is WSHSY and CDR2 is SAAADI in the germline V gene. The CDR3 sequence is 15 residues long. V was clipped by 2 bases and J by 5 bases; unmatched bases: 6. CDR3 in amino acids: CASSEPSGSTHEQYF. The CDR3 bases are TGCGCCAGCAGTGAGCCTAGCGGGAGTACCCACGAGCAGTACTTC.

The J gene is TRBJ2-7, the V gene TRBV3-1 (or the pseudogene TRBV3-2); D not resolved. Germline CDR1 reads LGHDT; CDR2 reads YNNKEL (reference sequence). CDR3 length equals 15 residues. The V gene lost 0 bases and the J gene lost 7 bases, with 16 bases spanning the gap. The CDR3 loop is CASSQDPSVVREQYF. The CDR3 DNA is TGTGCCAGCAGCCAAGATCCCAGTGTGGTGAGGGAGCAGTACTTC.

V usage is TRBV30 and J usage is TRBJ2-7; 15 bases match TRBD2. This CDR3 comprises 16 residues. V dropped 5 bases and J dropped 5; count of bases not matched to a gene: 10. Looked up from germline, CDR1 is GTSNPN and CDR2 is SVGIG (reference sequence). The CDR3 region has the DNA TGTGCCTGGGGCGGACTAGCGGGGGGGCCATCGCACGAGCAGTACTTC. Translated: CAWGGLAGGPSHEQYF.

The chain uses TRBV14 and TRBJ2-7; D is perhaps TRBD1 (5 bases). V was pared by 4 bases and J by 6 bases, with 7 bases between. Germline V gene sequence: CDR1 SGHDN, CDR2 FVKESK. This CDR3 contains 11 residues. The CDR3 loop is CASSRQSEQYF. The CDR3 bases are TGTGCCAGCAGCCGACAGTCCGAGCAGTACTTC.

The chain uses TRBV9 and TRBJ1-1; D possibly corresponds to TRBD1 (6 bases). The germline CDR1 and CDR2 sequences are SGDLS and YYNGEE. Deletions cut 4 bases from V and 6 bases from J, with 16 bases between. This CDR3 region has 14 residues. The CDR3 DNA follows: TGTGCCAGCAGCTTTGGACAGAGGGCCCCTGAAGCTTTCTTT. This codes for CASSFGQRAPEAFF.